The 24 T cell receptor beta chains listed next were all sequenced from one sample in a study of T-cell reconstitution after alpha-beta-depleted transplantation in children. TCRbeta library construction was performed incorporating unique molecular identifiers. TCRdb re-called the PCR reads with MiXCR, one entry per CDR3 protein. The sample contains about 200,000 distinct CDR3 sequences, under 8.5% of which appear only once. Sequences were derived from PBMCs, sampled before TCRalphabeta/CD19-depleted stem cell transplant. These receptors originate from a boy aged 2 to 9 with acute lymphoblastic leukemia, due to receive a stem cell transplant.

This clonotype was picked up many times. The rearrangement uses TRBV7-8 and TRBJ2-7, with D possibly matching TRBD2 (5 bases). CDR1 SGHVS and CDR2 FQNEAQ come from the germline V gene. CDR3 size: 16 residues. V lost 5 bases, J lost 4 bases, and 21 bases lay in between. CDR3 in amino acids: CASSHIPAEGWYEQYF. The DNA for the CDR3 is TGTGCCAGCAGCCATATACCAGCGGAAGGGTGGTACGAGCAGTACTTC.

A few counts support this clonotype. The V call is TRBV5-1, the J call TRBJ2-5; TRBD2 agrees at 12 bases. There are 15 residues in the CDR3. The ends lost 4 bases at V and 5 bases at J; junction bases unmatched: 6. Germline assignment: CDR1 SGHRS and CDR2 YFSETQ. The CDR3 protein is CASSVTSGGGETQYF. CDR3 nucleotide sequence: TGCGCCAGCAGCGTGACTAGCGGGGGAGGCGAGACCCAGTACTTC.

On this clonotype itself: A much larger clone differs by one base, so this may be a read error. J is TRBJ1-2 and V is TRBV28; no firm D call. Trimming took off 6 bases at V and 6 bases at J, with 5 bases between the two ends. The CDR3 is made up of 10 amino acids. CDR1 MDHEN and CDR2 SYDVKM come from the germline V gene. The CDR3 region is CASSSDGYTF. CDR3 in DNA: TGTGCCAGCAGCTCAGATGGCTACACCTTC.

V and J are TRBV3-1 and TRBJ2-3; D unresolved. The ends were cut back, 2 bases at V and 0 bases at J, with 9 bases in the middle. CDR3 size: 15 residues. Germline V gene data show CDR1 as LGHDT and CDR2 as YNNKEL (reference sequence). The CDR3 region is CASSQQVLSTDTQYF. CDR3 nucleotides: TGTGCCAGCAGCCAACAGGTCCTGAGCACAGATACGCAGTATTTT.

The chain combines TRBV28 with TRBJ1-2, with D perhaps TRBD1 (6 bases). V was trimmed by 3 bases and J by 8 bases, leaving 13 bases between them. Per the germline V gene, CDR1 is MDHEN and CDR2 is SYDVKM. This CDR3 is built from 13 residues. CDR3 in amino acids: CASSFEGVEGYTF. For the CDR3, the DNA is TGTGCCAGCAGTTTTGAGGGGGTGGAAGGCTACACCTTC.

This clonotype was found a few times. V and J are TRBV11-2 and TRBJ2-1; D remains unclear. The CDR3 has 16 residues. CDR1 is SGHAT, CDR2 FQNNGV, per germline. V was shortened by 5 bases and J by 8 bases, with 22 bases between the two germline ends. As DNA, the CDR3 is TGTGCCAGCAGCCCCCTGTGGGCTTGGGTGACGGATGAGCAGTTCTTC. It codes for CASSPLWAWVTDEQFF.

This clonotype was found a few times. CDR3 nucleotide sequence: TGTGCCAGCAGCCCGGGGGCCGACAGGGGGCGAGGCTATGGCTACACCTTC. The encoded protein is CASSPGADRGRGYGYTF. V and J are TRBV28 and TRBJ1-2, with 10 bases that match TRBD1. This CDR3 region has 17 residues. Germline CDR1 and CDR2: MDHEN and SYDVKM. Trimming took 6 bases from V and 4 from J; bases not matched to a gene: 14.

This clonotype has a count of ten or more. The V and J genes are TRBV5-1 and TRBJ2-7, with D perhaps assigned TRBD1 or TRBD2 (6 bases each). There are 17 residues in the CDR3. Germline CDR1 and CDR2: SGHRS and YFSETQ. Trimming removed 1 base from V and 6 bases from J, with 23 bases in between. The CDR3 DNA is TGCGCCAGCAGCTTGCGCATCGGGGGCGCCACCCGCTCCGAGCAGTACTTC. Translated, it gives CASSLRIGGATRSEQYF.

This clonotype has more than one count but fewer than ten. This chain connects TRBV4-3 to TRBJ2-3; TRBD1 matches at 7 bases. From germline, CDR1 is LGHNA and CDR2 YSLEER. With V trimmed by 0 bases and J by 6 bases, 9 bases remained unmatched. This CDR3 region has 16 residues. The CDR3 DNA reads as TGCGCCAGCAGCCAAGATCAGGGTAGGGGGCTGGATACGCAGTATTTT. It encodes CASSQDQGRGLDTQYF.

In this sample, this clonotype turned up many times. The rearrangement joins TRBV9 to TRBJ2-1, with 7 bases matching TRBD2. The junction had 6 bases not matched to a gene; V was cut back by 3 bases and J by 0 bases. The CDR3 is 16 residues long. Germline CDR1 is SGDLS and CDR2 is YYNGEE. This chain's CDR3 is CASSGRGGSSYNEQFF. CDR3 sequence (DNA): TGTGCCAGCAGCGGCCGCGGCGGGAGCTCCTACAATGAGCAGTTCTTC.

This clonotype has at least ten counts. The rearrangement links TRBV6-1 to TRBJ2-5, with a tentative D call TRBD1 (6 bases). Per the germline V gene, CDR1 is MNHNS and CDR2 is SASEGT. Trimming removed 1 base from V and 5 bases from J, with 11 bases in between. This CDR3 spans 14 amino acids. The CDR3 DNA sequence: TGTGCCAGCAGTGAAGTCTGGGGGCGGGAGACCCAGTACTTC. Translating gives CASSEVWGRETQYF.

The V gene is TRBV12-3 or TRBV12-4, the J gene TRBJ1-6; D is unclear. Trimming stripped 6 bases from V and 9 bases from J, with 15 bases between. The CDR3 covers 14 residues. In DNA form, the CDR3 reads TGTGCCAGCAGAAATCAAGGAGGCCGTTCACCCCTCCACTTT. It translates to CASRNQGGRSPLHF.

This clonotype appeared many times. The chain has TRBV20-1 and TRBJ1-2; D ambiguous. V shed 6 bases and J shed 5 bases, with 1 base lying between them. The CDR3 extends over 8 amino acids. CDR1 DFQATT and CDR2 SNEGSKA come from the germline V gene (reference sequence). The CDR3 region is CSAYGYTF. As DNA, the CDR3 is TGCAGTGCATATGGCTACACCTTC.

The chain couples TRBV20-1 to TRBJ2-7; tentatively, D is TRBD2 (5 bases). CDR1 is DFQATT, CDR2 SNEGSKA, per germline (reference sequence). The CDR3 spans 20 residues. V shed 1 base and J shed 0 bases, with 28 bases lying between them. The CDR3 loop reads CSARVFGLVPGSAPSYEQYF. The DNA for the CDR3 is TGCAGTGCTAGAGTGTTTGGGCTGGTGCCGGGGAGTGCCCCCTCCTACGAGCAGTACTTC.

This clonotype was counted many times. The chain employs TRBV6-5 and TRBJ1-1; TRBD1 agrees at 8 bases. V lost 5 bases to trimming and J lost 10 bases; unmatched junction nucleotides: 15. CDR1 is MNHEY and CDR2 is SVGAGI in the germline V gene. There are 15 residues in the CDR3. CDR3 coding DNA: TGTGCCAGCAGTCGGCTCCGACAGGGGCCCACGGGAGCTTTCTTT. It is translated as CASSRLRQGPTGAFF.

This clonotype came up a few times. The chain is built from TRBV28 and TRBJ2-7, with D perhaps TRBD1 or TRBD2 (5 bases each). This CDR3 has 12 amino acids. The germline V gene encodes CDR1 MDHEN and CDR2 SYDVKM. The ends were cut back, 5 bases at V and 3 bases at J, with 8 bases in the middle. The CDR3 sequence is CASSGTIYEQYF. DNA for the CDR3: TGTGCCAGCAGTGGGACCATCTACGAGCAGTACTTC.

This clonotype was seen many times. The chain employs TRBV29-1 and TRBJ2-2; a possible D gene is TRBD1 (6 bases). Germline V gives CDR1 SQVTM, CDR2 ANQGSEA. V was pared by 5 bases and J by 0 bases, with 10 bases between. This CDR3 has 14 amino acids. The CDR3 protein is CSVLQGTNTGELFF. Here the CDR3 DNA reads TGCAGCGTTTTACAGGGCACGAACACCGGGGAGCTGTTTTTT.

This clonotype appeared many times. The chain couples TRBV29-1 to TRBJ2-7, with D possibly matching TRBD2 (5 bases). The germline CDR1 and CDR2 sequences are SQVTM and ANQGSEA. With 4 bases removed from V and 2 bases from J, the gap between germline ends came to 12 bases. The length of the CDR3 is 13 residues. The CDR3 DNA sequence: TGCAGCGTTGTCTCGGGGTCGACCTACGAGCAGTACTTC. This translates into CSVVSGSTYEQYF.

This clonotype was observed at least ten times. The genes are TRBV6-1 and TRBJ2-1; 16 nucleotides align to TRBD2. This CDR3 spans 19 amino acids. The V gene's germline CDR1 is MNHNS and CDR2 SASEGT. V was clipped by 9 bases and J by 1 base; unmatched bases: 12. The CDR3: CASTPGLAGGPRSYNEQFF. The CDR3 DNA is TGTGCCAGTACACCGGGACTAGCGGGAGGGCCTCGATCCTACAATGAGCAGTTCTTC.

The J gene is TRBJ1-5, the V gene TRBV15; 10 bases align to TRBD1. CDR3 length: 16 amino acids. CDR1 and CDR2 (germline): LNHNV, YYDKDF (reference sequence). V was clipped by 2 bases and J by 5 bases; unmatched bases: 6. This chain's CDR3 is CATSRKTGGLDQPQHF. The CDR3 nucleotides read TGTGCCACCAGCAGAAAGACAGGGGGCTTAGATCAGCCCCAGCATTTT.

The V call is TRBV7-2, the J call TRBJ2-1; 7 nucleotides agree with TRBD2. Germline V gene lookup returns CDR1 SGHTA and CDR2 FQGNSA. This CDR3 comprises 13 residues. The J segment lost 16 bases and the V segment lost 2 bases, leaving 11 bases of the junction unmatched. This chain's CDR3 is CASSLRNSGEIFF. The DNA of the CDR3 is TGTGCCAGCAGCTTACGGAACAGCGGGGAGATCTTCTTC.

This clonotype showed up many times. The CDR3, as DNA: TGTGCCAGCAGTGAAGGAGACTTAAAAGCTTTCTTT. It specifies CASSEGDLKAFF. This sequence joins TRBV6-1 and TRBJ1-1; D remains ambiguous. V dropped 1 base and J dropped 9 bases, with 9 bases sitting between them. The germline V gene has CDR1 MNHNS and CDR2 SASEGT. CDR3 length equals 12 residues.

This clonotype was picked up many times. The chain couples TRBV3-1 to TRBJ1-1, with D possibly being TRBD1 (5 bases). V was cut by 6 bases and J by 0 bases, with 11 bases left in between. The CDR3 sequence is 14 residues long. Germline loops: CDR1 LGHDT, CDR2 YNNKEL (reference sequence). The CDR3 here is CASRERGMNTEAFF. The CDR3 bases are TGTGCCAGCAGAGAACGGGGGATGAACACTGAAGCTTTCTTT.

This clonotype has a count of ten or more. The chain links TRBV20-1 to TRBJ1-6; TRBD1 is a possible D gene (6 bases). V was shortened by 8 bases and J by 0 bases, with 11 bases between the two germline ends. The CDR3 is 14 amino acids. In germline, CDR1 is DFQATT, CDR2 SNEGSKA (reference sequence). The CDR3 sequence is CSTEGGSYNSPLHF. As DNA, the CDR3 is TGCAGTACCGAAGGGGGCTCCTATAATTCACCCCTCCACTTT.